This T cell receptor (beta chain) was sequenced for a study of cytomegalovirus exposure and HLA in healthy donors. The table lists this clone with a few counts. Its specificity is not known. The CDR3 totals 16 residues. Trimming removed 4 bases from V and 8 bases from J; junction bases left unmatched: 14. The V gene's germline CDR1 is LGHNA and CDR2 YSLEER. General study points: Prediction of most subjects' HLA-A and HLA-B alleles by TCR beta sequences was reportedly accurate. DRB1 showed the most TCR associations and HLA-C the fewest in a later analysis, as rates varied by HLA locus.

PCR amplification relied on 60 Vbeta primers (plus 13 Jbeta primers). The protocol was immunoSEQ multiplex PCR, while the TCRdb copy is restricted to in-frame clones and leaves out a portion. The sample carries about 120,000 clones, roughly 69% recorded once. The sequenced sample was PBMCs. This chain links TRBV4-3 with TRBJ2-7, with 10 bases fitting TRBD1. This TCR came from a woman aged 40 to 49 in good health and CMV-seropositive. DNA of the CDR3: TGCGCCAGCAGCCCAACGTCCGGGACAGGGGCTACGAAGCAGTACTTC. Encoded protein: CASSPTSGTGATKQYF.